Below, one T cell receptor beta chain is given with its context. These data belong to a study of OX40 agonist ivuxolimab in advanced cancers. Sequenced by immunoSEQ multiplex PCR; TCRdb stores in-frame clones only, minus some. This sample has some 13,000 clones, with about 77% found just once. CDR3 length: 14 amino acids. This receptor was obtained from an adult with an advanced solid tumor such as melanoma, head and neck, liver or kidney cancer. The sequenced sample was CD4+ or CD8+ T cells sorted from blood, obtained in a trial of the OX40 agonist ivuxolimab. This chain links TRBV21-1 with TRBJ1-1. TRBV21-1 has pseudogene status. The CDR3 DNA sequence: TGTGCCAGCAGCAAAGCGGAGCCGAACACTGAAGCTTTCTTT. The encoded protein is CASSKAEPNTEAFF.